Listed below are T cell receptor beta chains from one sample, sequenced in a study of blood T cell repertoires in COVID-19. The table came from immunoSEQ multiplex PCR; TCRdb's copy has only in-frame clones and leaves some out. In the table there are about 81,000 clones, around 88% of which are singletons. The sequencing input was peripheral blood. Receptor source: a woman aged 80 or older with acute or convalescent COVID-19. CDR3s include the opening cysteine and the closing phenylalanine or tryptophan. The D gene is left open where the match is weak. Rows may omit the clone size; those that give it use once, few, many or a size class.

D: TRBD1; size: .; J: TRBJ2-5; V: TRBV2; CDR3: CASTPDREETQYF; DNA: TGTGCCAGCACTCCGGACAGGGAAGAGACCCAGTACTTC
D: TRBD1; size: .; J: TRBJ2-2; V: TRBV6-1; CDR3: CASSETGDSSGELFF; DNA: TGTGCCAGCAGTGAGACAGGGGATAGCTCCGGGGAGCTGTTTTTT
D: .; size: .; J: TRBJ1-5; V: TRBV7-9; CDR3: CASSLAGGSNQPQHF; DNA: TGTGCCAGCAGCTTAGCAGGGGGTAGCAATCAGCCCCAGCATTTT
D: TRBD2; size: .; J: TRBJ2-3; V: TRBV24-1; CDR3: CATGEGSSSTQYF; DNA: TGTGCCACCGGGGAGGGAAGTTCCTCTACGCAGTATTTT
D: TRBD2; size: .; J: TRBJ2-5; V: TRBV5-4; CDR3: CASANAGTSGQETQYF; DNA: TGTGCCAGCGCCAACGCCGGGACTAGCGGACAAGAGACCCAGTACTTC
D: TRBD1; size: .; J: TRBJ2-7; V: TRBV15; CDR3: CATSTDRAYEQYF; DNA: TGTGCCACCAGCACAGACAGGGCCTACGAGCAGTACTTC
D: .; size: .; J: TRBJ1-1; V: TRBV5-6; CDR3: CASSLGGALRAFF; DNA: TGTGCCAGCAGCTTGGGTGGCGCACTAAGAGCTTTCTTT
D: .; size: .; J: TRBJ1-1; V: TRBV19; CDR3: CASSRYEGVTEAFF; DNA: TGTGCCAGTAGTCGATATGAGGGGGTCACTGAAGCTTTCTTT
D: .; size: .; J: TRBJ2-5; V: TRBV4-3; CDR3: CASSQDRSGVETQYF; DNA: TGCGCCAGCAGCCAAGATAGGTCGGGGGTTGAGACCCAGTACTTC
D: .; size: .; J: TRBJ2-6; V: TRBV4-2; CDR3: CASSPVSYMNTNVLTF; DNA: TGTGCCAGCAGCCCTGTTTCGTACATGAACACCAACGTCCTGACTTTC
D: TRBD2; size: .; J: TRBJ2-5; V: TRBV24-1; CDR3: CATSETSGGAGETQYF; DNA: TGTGCCACCAGTGAAACCAGCGGGGGGGCCGGAGAGACCCAGTACTTC
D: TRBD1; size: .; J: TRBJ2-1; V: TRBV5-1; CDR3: CASSAEGGLPLKSSYNEQFF; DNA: TGCGCCAGCAGCGCCGAAGGGGGCCTTCCCCTTAAGAGCTCCTACAATGAGCAGTTCTTC
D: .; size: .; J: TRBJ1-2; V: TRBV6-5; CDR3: CASSYSGGQTYGYTF; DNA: TGTGCCAGCAGTTACTCGGGTGGGCAGACATATGGCTACACCTTC
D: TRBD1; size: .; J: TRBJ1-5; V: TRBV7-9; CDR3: CASTRQGSNQPQHF; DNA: TGTGCCAGCACCCGACAGGGAAGCAATCAGCCCCAGCATTTT
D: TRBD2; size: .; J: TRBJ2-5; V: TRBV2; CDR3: CASGTSGGPGETQYF; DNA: TGTGCCAGTGGGACTAGCGGGGGGCCGGGGGAGACCCAGTACTTC
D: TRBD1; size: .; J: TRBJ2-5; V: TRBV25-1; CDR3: CASSRDRGPQETQYF; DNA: TGTGCCAGCTCCCGGGACAGGGGACCCCAAGAGACCCAGTACTTC
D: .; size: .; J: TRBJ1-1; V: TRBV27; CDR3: CASSKQLLATVRNTEAFF; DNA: TGTGCCAGCAGTAAACAACTACTGGCGACAGTAAGGAACACTGAAGCTTTCTTT
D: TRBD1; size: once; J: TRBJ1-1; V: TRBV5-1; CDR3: CASGNTGGTEAFF; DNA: TGCGCCAGCGGTAATACAGGGGGCACTGAAGCTTTCTTT
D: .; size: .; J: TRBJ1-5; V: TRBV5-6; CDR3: CASSLTGYNQPQHF; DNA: TGTGCCAGCAGCTTAACAGGCTACAATCAGCCCCAGCATTTT
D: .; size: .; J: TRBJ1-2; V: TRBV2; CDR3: CASRVAQRNYGYTF; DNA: TGTGCCAGCAGGGTAGCCCAACGTAACTATGGCTACACCTTC
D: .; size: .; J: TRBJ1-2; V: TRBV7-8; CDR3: CASSLGTRSGYTF; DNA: TGTGCCAGCAGCCTTGGCACGCGGAGTGGCTACACCTTC
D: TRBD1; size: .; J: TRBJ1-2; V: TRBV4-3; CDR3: CASSRTDRGLNYGYTF; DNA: TGCGCCAGCAGCCGTACGGACAGGGGACTGAACTATGGCTACACCTTC
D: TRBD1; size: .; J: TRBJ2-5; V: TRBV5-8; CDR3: CASSLRGQVKETQYF; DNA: TGTGCCAGCAGCTTACGGGGACAGGTTAAAGAGACCCAGTACTTC
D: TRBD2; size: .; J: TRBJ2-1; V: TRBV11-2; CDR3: CASSLTSGRDEQFF; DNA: TGTGCCAGCAGCTTGACTAGCGGGAGAGATGAGCAGTTCTTC
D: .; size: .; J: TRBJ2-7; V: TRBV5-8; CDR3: CASSLVFNYEQYF; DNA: TGTGCCAGCAGCTTGGTCTTTAACTACGAGCAGTACTTC
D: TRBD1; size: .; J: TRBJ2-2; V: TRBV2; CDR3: CASSRKGQLGTGELFF; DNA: TGTGCCAGCAGCAGAAAGGGACAGCTGGGGACCGGGGAGCTGTTTTTT
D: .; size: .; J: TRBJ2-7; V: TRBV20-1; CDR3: CSARSLYEQYF; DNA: TGCAGTGCTAGATCCCTCTACGAGCAGTACTTC
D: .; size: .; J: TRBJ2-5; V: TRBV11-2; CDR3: CASSFRYQETQYF; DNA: TGTGCCAGCAGCTTCCGGTACCAAGAGACCCAGTACTTC
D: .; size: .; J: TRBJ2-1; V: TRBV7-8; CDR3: CASSRAGTSSYNEQFF; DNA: TGTGCCAGCAGCCGAGCCGGGACAAGCTCCTACAATGAGCAGTTCTTC
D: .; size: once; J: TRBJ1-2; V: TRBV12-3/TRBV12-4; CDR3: CASRQRYGYTF; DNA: TGTGCCAGCAGACAGAGATATGGCTACACCTTC
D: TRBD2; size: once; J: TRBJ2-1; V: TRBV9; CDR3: CASSVGSGGAITNEQFF; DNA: TGTGCCAGCAGCGTAGGTAGCGGGGGGGCTATCACGAATGAGCAGTTCTTC
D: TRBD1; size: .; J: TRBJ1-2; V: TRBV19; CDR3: CASSATGDPYGYTF; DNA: TGTGCCAGTAGCGCGACAGGGGACCCCTATGGCTACACCTTC
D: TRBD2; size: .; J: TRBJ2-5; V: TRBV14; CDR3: CASSQLAGQETQYF; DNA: TGTGCCAGCAGCCAACTAGCGGGACAAGAGACCCAGTACTTC
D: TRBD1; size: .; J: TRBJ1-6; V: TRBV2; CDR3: CAASGTVNSPLHF; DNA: TGTGCCGCCTCGGGGACAGTTAATTCACCCCTCCACTTT
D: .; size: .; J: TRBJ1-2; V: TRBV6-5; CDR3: CASSPDTGANGYTF; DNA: TGTGCCAGCAGTCCGGACACCGGTGCGAATGGCTACACCTTC
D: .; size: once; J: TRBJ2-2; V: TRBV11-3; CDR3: CASSLATGELFF; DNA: TGTGCCAGCAGCCTAGCAACCGGGGAGCTGTTTTTT